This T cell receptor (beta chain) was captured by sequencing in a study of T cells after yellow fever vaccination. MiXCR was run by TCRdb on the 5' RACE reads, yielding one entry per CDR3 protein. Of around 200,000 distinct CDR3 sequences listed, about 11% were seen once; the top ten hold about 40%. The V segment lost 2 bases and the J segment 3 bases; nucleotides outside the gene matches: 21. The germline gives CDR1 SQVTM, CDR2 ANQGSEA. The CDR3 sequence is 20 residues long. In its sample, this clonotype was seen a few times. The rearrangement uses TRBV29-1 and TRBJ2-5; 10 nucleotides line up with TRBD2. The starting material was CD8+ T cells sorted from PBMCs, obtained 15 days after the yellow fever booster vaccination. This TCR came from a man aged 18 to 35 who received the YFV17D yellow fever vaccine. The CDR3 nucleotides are TGCAGCGTTGAAAGCGTAGCGGGGGGTCATGTGGGCATCGTAGAAGAGACCCAGTACTTC. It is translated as CSVESVAGGHVGIVEETQYF.